This T cell receptor beta chain was obtained from a study of T cell changes during pregnancy in multiple sclerosis. CDR3 size: 17 residues. CDR1 and CDR2 from the germline V gene are LNHDA and SQIVND (reference sequence). Trimming removed 8 bases from V and 6 bases from J; junction bases left unmatched: 18. Only in-frame clones appear in the TCRdb table, and some are missing; sequencing was by immunoSEQ multiplex PCR. The sample records about 87,000 clones, 80% to 95% being singletons. The sample here was peripheral blood, taken in the third trimester of pregnancy. The chain uses TRBV19 and TRBJ2-7, with 11 positions matching TRBD2. This receptor was taken from a female donor in good health, enrolled as a control in a pregnancy study. The DNA of the CDR3 is TGTGCCAGTGGAGTGGCAGGGCAGCTAGCGGGAGGCGGCGAGCAGTACTTC. This codes for CASGVAGQLAGGGEQYF.